This T cell receptor beta chain was profiled in a study of T cells after yellow fever vaccination (dated by TCRdb to the late 2010s). About the full investigation: The SMART-Seq v4 Ultra Low Input RNA kit was used to prepare libraries from fractions with low cell numbers. To follow T-cell clones before and after primary and booster YFV17D yellow fever vaccination, bulk TCR alpha and beta repertoires were sequenced over time. Two healthy male donors, one aged 18 to 30 and one aged 30 to 40 years, were included in the cohort. Blood was collected at multiple timepoints before and after primary and secondary immunization, and bulk PBMC replicates and cell subsets were isolated.

This clonotype came up a few times. It has no known antigen specificity. No much larger clone exists at a distance of one base, and base qualities are not known. TCR cDNA was synthesized by 5'RACE template switching, through which a universal primer site and unique molecular identifiers were introduced. Priming of cDNA synthesis was performed from both the TCR alpha and TCR beta constant segments. Two PCR steps were used to amplify libraries, with sample barcodes and sequencing adapters being added in the second step. Sequencing of libraries was performed on Illumina HiSeq 2500 (2x100 bp) or NovaSeq (2x150 bp). On the authors' methods: MIGEC was used to demultiplex reads and collapse the reads into UMI consensus sequences, and MiXCR was used for V(D)J alignment. Clonotypes responding to the vaccine were identified with edgeR on replicate PBMC samples, with the criteria of FDR below 0.01 and a log2 fold change above 5 up to day 15. Each bulk clonotype received a CD4 or CD8 identity based on whether the sequenced CD4 or CD8 repertoire contained that clonotype at higher abundance. TCRdb reprocessed the public reads (quality trimming at Q25 with fastp, clone calling with MiXCR) and kept in-frame beta chains. Rows with one shared CDR3 protein collapse into an entry with the most common genes and DNA. The V and J calls and clone size are TCRdb's, not the authors'. The table for this sample lists about 240,000 distinct CDR3 sequences; less than 9% of them were counted only once. Of the sample, approximately 0.84% is held by the ten largest clones.

At the junction V is shortened by 0 bases and J by 5 bases, with 11 bases in between. The CDR3 runs 14 residues from the cysteine to the phenylalanine. Only the CDR3 portion is preserved as DNA: 42 bases, with reading frame beginning at the first base. Taken from the germline V gene, the CDR1 and CDR2 loops are SGHRS and YFSETQ. What this sample's treatment or condition label stands for: live attenuated yellow fever vaccine strain. A standard Ficoll-Paque protocol was used to isolate PBMCs from peripheral blood. Dynabeads CD4 and CD8 positive selection kits were used to isolate the CD4 and CD8 T-cell fractions. TriZol was used to extract RNA from bulk PBMCs, CD4 and CD8 fractions, and dextramer-positive and dextramer-negative fractions. The investigation overall reported the following: A small fraction of clonotypes showed up in both the CD4 and CD8 compartments, probably as a result of convergent recombination. Compared with the primary T-cell response, the secondary T-cell response was faster but weaker, reaching its peak on day 5 rather than on day 15. FACS-sorted repertoires could contain abundant contaminating clonotypes from the bulk population, so computational filtering was required. Because only a couple of donors were included in the study, the extent to which the findings can be generalized is limited. After the booster, most clones that had expanded after primary vaccination were detected again (approximately 97% of CD4 and roughly nine tenths of CD8), suggesting broad maintenance of memory.

The sequence was collected from a man under 40 who received the YFV17D yellow fever vaccine. The sequencing used CD4+ T cells sorted from PBMCs, collected 15 days after the yellow fever booster vaccination. The chain uses TRBV5-1 and TRBJ1-1; TRBD1 might be the D gene, on 5 matching bases. The CDR3 region has the sequence CASSLGGTGTEAFF. The DNA is TGCGCCAGCAGCTTGGGGGGGACGGGGACTGAAGCTTTCTTT.